The source of this T cell receptor (beta chain) is a study of T cells in Graves' hyperthyroidism and ophthalmopathy. This clonotype has ten or more counts. The target antigen is unknown. The CDR3 runs to 14 residues. The V and J ends lost 3 bases and 5 bases, in that order; junction bases with no gene match: 7. CDR1 DFQATT and CDR2 SNEGSKA come from the germline V gene (reference sequence). Under 3 months was the duration of disease in ophthalmopathy patients, who also had a Clinical Activity Score of at least 3 and a NOSPECS grade of at least 4. TCR beta CDR3 regions were amplified from RNA. Using the HTBI primer set, a first-round RT-PCR was run on the TCR CDR3. TCRdb re-analysed the multiplex PCR reads in MiXCR, keeping a single row per CDR3 protein. The table lists 600,000 to 700,000 distinct CDR3 sequences, roughly 14% of them singletons, with roughly 4.5% in the top ten. Study-level findings and limits: Researchers found most expanded thyroid clonotypes above 0.001 in blood as well.

The sequencing sample was made of blood. The chain joins TRBV20-1 to TRBJ1-2; 9 bases fit TRBD1. This TCR came from a woman aged 40 to 50 with Graves' ophthalmopathy. CDR3 in DNA: TGCAGTGCTAGGGTGGACAGGGGCTGGTATGGCTACACCTTC. It codes for CSARVDRGWYGYTF.